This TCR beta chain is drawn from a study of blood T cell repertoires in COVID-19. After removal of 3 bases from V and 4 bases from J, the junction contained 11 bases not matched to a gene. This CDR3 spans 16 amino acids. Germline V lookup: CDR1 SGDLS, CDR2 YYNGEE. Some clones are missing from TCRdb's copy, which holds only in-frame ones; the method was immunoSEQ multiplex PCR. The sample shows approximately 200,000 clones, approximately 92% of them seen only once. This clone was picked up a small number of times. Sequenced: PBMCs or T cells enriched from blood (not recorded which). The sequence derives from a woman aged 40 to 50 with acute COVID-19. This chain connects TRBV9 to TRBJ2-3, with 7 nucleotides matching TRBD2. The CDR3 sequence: CASSGNPVRGADTQYF. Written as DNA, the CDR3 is TGTGCCAGCAGCGGGAATCCCGTCCGGGGGGCAGATACGCAGTATTTT.